The 3 T cell receptor beta chains in this list originate from one sample, sequenced in a study of long-term antiretroviral therapy in people with HIV. immunoSEQ v3.0 was run at survey level. Generated by immunoSEQ multiplex PCR, the TCRdb table keeps only in-frame clones and is missing some. This table holds some 22,000 clones, around 85% found once. The material was unsorted PBMCs, obtained 1.6 years after starting antiretroviral therapy. The receptors shown here come from a man aged 35 to 55 with HIV.

This chain uses TRBV7-9 with TRBJ2-7; 7 nucleotides align to TRBD1. This CDR3 contains 12 residues. CDR1 is SEHNR and CDR2 is FQNEAQ in the germline V gene (reference sequence). The junction had 2 bases not matched to a gene; V was cut back by 5 bases and J by 4 bases. The CDR3 DNA reads as TGTGCCAGCAGCCCGGGACAGTACGAGCAGTACTTC. Translating gives CASSPGQYEQYF.

This clone was seen a single time. The chain employs TRBV6-5 and TRBJ2-2; possibly TRBD2 for D (5 bases). Looked up from germline, CDR1 is MNHEY and CDR2 is SVGAGI. Between the trimmed V and J ends, which lost 6 bases and 1 base, there was a span of 12 bases. The CDR3 length is 15 residues. In DNA form, the CDR3 reads TGTGCCAGCAGCCTTAGCGTCTGGAACACCGGGGAGCTGTTTTTT. Protein sequence: CASSLSVWNTGELFF.

The V call is TRBV28, the J call TRBJ1-5; unclear D gene. From germline, CDR1 is MDHEN and CDR2 SYDVKM. V was clipped by 6 bases and J by 6 bases, with 12 bases between them. CDR3 size: 13 residues. For the CDR3, the DNA is TGTGCCAGCAGAGTTTACGCCGGTCAGCCCCAGCATTTT. Amino acid sequence: CASRVYAGQPQHF.